These 29 T cell receptor beta chains came from one sample sequenced in a study of T cell responses to AZD1222 COVID-19 vaccine. Clones were sequenced by immunoSEQ multiplex PCR, and TCRdb holds only the in-frame ones, with some missing. The repertoire holds about 190,000 clones, approximately 92% seen once, with approximately 6.9% in the top ten. This material consisted of peripheral blood, taken on day 0 of AZD1222 vaccination. These receptors all come from an adult in good health.

This chain joins TRBV25-1 and TRBJ2-3; D not certain. Germline V CDR1 and CDR2: MGHDK, SYGVNS. Trimming pared 1 base from V and 7 bases from J, leaving 6 bases between. The CDR3 runs to 12 residues. The CDR3 loop is CASSESGYTQYF. DNA for the CDR3: TGTGCCAGCAGTGAATCCGGATATACGCAGTATTTT.

This chain connects TRBV30 to TRBJ2-3; 12 bases line up with TRBD2. The CDR3 is 15 residues long. Germline trimming cut 3 bases from V and 1 base from J; bases unmatched to any gene: 2. CDR1 and CDR2 from the germline V gene are GTSNPN and SVGIG (reference sequence). The CDR3 DNA sequence: TGTGCCTGGAGCAGGACTAGCGGGGGCACAGATACGCAGTATTTT. Translating gives CAWSRTSGGTDTQYF.

This clone came up a few times. The CDR3 coding sequence is TGTGCCAGCACAGAGACTTTAGGAGGACAGAGCTCTGGAAACACCATATATTTT. It is translated as CASTETLGGQSSGNTIYF. The genes are TRBV7-2 and TRBJ1-3; tentative D call: TRBD1 (6 bases). Germline V gene sequence: CDR1 SGHTA, CDR2 FQGNSA. CDR3 length equals 18 residues. With 7 bases removed from V and 0 bases from J, the gap between germline ends came to 22 bases.

V is TRBV19 and J is TRBJ1-4; perhaps TRBD1 as D (6 bases). CDR3 size: 16 residues. Germline V lookup: CDR1 LNHDA, CDR2 SQIVND (reference sequence). V was shortened by 5 bases and J by 4 bases, with 17 bases between the two germline ends. CDR3 coding DNA: TGTGCCAGTAGTCTGGAGGGGGGTTTCGTTAATGAAAAACTGTTTTTT. Amino acids: CASSLEGGFVNEKLFF. Full variable domain (outside the CDR3, taken from reference TRBV19 and TRBJ1-4): DGGITQSPKYLFRKEGQNVTLSCEQNLNHDAMYWYRQDPGQGLRLIYYSQIVNDFQKGDIAEGYSVSREKKESFPLTVTSAQKNPTAFYLCASSLEGGFVNEKLFFGSGTQLSVL.

The chain recombines TRBV6-2 or TRBV6-3 with TRBJ2-7, with TRBD1 as a possible D gene (6 bases). The CDR3 is made up of 14 amino acids. CDR1 and CDR2 from the germline V gene are MNHEY and SVGEGT. The V and J ends lost 1 base and 1 base respectively, with 8 bases between them. CDR3 sequence: CASSYWQGSYEQYF. CDR3 coding DNA: TGTGCCAGCAGTTACTGGCAGGGGTCCTACGAGCAGTACTTC.

V gene TRBV11-2 combines with J gene TRBJ1-2; no definite D call. The CDR3 sequence is 15 residues long. V lost 1 base to trimming and J lost 6 bases, with 15 bases between them. Germline lookup yields CDR1 SGHAT and CDR2 FQNNGV. The chain's CDR3 is CASSLADERKDGYTF. DNA of the CDR3: TGTGCCAGCAGCTTAGCGGATGAGCGGAAGGATGGCTACACCTTC.

This rearrangement joins TRBV28 to TRBJ1-6, with D uncertain. The germline V gene has CDR1 MDHEN and CDR2 SYDVKM. The V and J ends lost 4 bases and 1 base respectively, with 20 bases between them. The CDR3 contains 19 residues. The CDR3 is CASSSWSVREESYNSPLHF. The CDR3 DNA reads as TGTGCCAGCAGTTCATGGTCGGTGAGGGAGGAGTCCTATAATTCACCCCTCCACTTT.

The chain carries TRBV11-2 and TRBJ2-3; 11 nucleotides agree with TRBD2. V lost 1 base and J lost 2; bases outside the gene matches: 11. The CDR3 consists of 19 residues. The germline CDR1 and CDR2 sequences are SGHAT and FQNNGV. CDR3 residues: CASSLGGALAGASTDTQYF. CDR3 DNA: TGTGCCAGCAGCTTAGGGGGTGCACTAGCGGGGGCCTCCACAGATACGCAGTATTTT. Supplemented by reference TRBV11-2 and TRBJ2-3, the full variable domain reads EAGVAQSPRYKIIEKRQSVAFWCNPISGHATLYWYQQILGQGPKLLIQFQNNGVVDDSQLPKDRFSAERLKGVDSTLKIQPAKLEDSAVYLCASSLGGALAGASTDTQYFGPGTRLTVL.

The genes are TRBV7-2 and TRBJ2-1; D ambiguous. V lost 6 bases to trimming and J lost 5 bases, with 8 bases between them. This CDR3 region has 12 residues. From germline, CDR1 is SGHTA and CDR2 FQGNSA. CDR3 loop: CASRYPNNEQFF. The DNA for the CDR3 is TGTGCCAGCAGATATCCCAACAATGAGCAGTTCTTC.

This clone appeared a few times. The gene calls are TRBV19 and TRBJ2-3; 13 bases line up with TRBD2. The CDR3 is 16 residues long. Looked up from germline, CDR1 is LNHDA and CDR2 is SQIVND (reference sequence). V dropped 5 bases and J dropped 3; count of bases not matched to a gene: 5. CDR3 region: CASSVTSGGATDTQYF. Written as DNA, the CDR3 is TGTGCCAGTAGTGTAACTAGCGGGGGGGCGACAGATACGCAGTATTTT.

This chain connects TRBV7-9 to TRBJ1-2; D gene unclear. The germline V gene has CDR1 SEHNR and CDR2 FQNEAQ (reference sequence). Trimming removed 0 bases from V and 2 bases from J, with 10 bases in between. This CDR3 spans 15 amino acids. CDR3 coding DNA: TGTGCCAGCAGCTTAGCTGGAAAAGGGAACTATGGCTACACCTTC. Translated, it gives CASSLAGKGNYGYTF.

CDR3 nucleotides: TGTGCCAGCAGCTCTCACGGACAAGAGACCCAGTACTTC. Translated, it gives CASSSHGQETQYF. The V call is TRBV5-6, the J call TRBJ2-5; no reliable D call. The CDR3 runs to 13 residues. Looked up from germline, CDR1 is SGHDT and CDR2 is YYEEEE. Trimming left V 3 bases short and J 2 bases short, with 8 bases between.

This chain uses TRBV4-1 with TRBJ1-3; no reliable D call. The ends were cut back, 3 bases at V and 7 bases at J, with 13 bases in the middle. Germline V gene lookup returns CDR1 MGHRA and CDR2 YSYEKL. This CDR3 spans 14 amino acids. DNA of the CDR3: TGCGCCAGCAGCCATCCCCCAAAAGGGAACACCATATATTTT. Protein sequence: CASSHPPKGNTIYF.

The chain links TRBV6-5 to TRBJ1-3, with TRBD1 matching 7 bases. Germline trimming cut 0 bases from V and 2 bases from J; bases unmatched to any gene: 4. Looked up from germline, CDR1 is MNHEY and CDR2 is SVGAGI. The CDR3 has 16 amino acids. The CDR3 region is CASSYSFQGAGNTIYF. Written as DNA, the CDR3 is TGTGCCAGCAGTTACTCGTTCCAGGGGGCTGGAAACACCATATATTTT.

J is TRBJ2-3 and V is TRBV6-4; 7 nucleotides line up with TRBD1. The germline CDR1 and CDR2 sequences are MRHNA and SNTAGT. J gave up 3 bases and V 6 bases, and 9 bases lay outside the gene matches. This CDR3 region has 15 residues. CDR3 in DNA: TGTGCCAGCAGCCGAGGGGGCCGGGTTACAGATACGCAGTATTTT. This gives the protein CASSRGGRVTDTQYF.

This rearrangement joins TRBV11-1 to TRBJ1-1, with 9 bases lining up with TRBD1. The J segment lost 6 bases and the V segment lost 3 bases, leaving 5 bases of the junction unmatched. The CDR3 is 14 amino acids. Per the germline V gene, CDR1 is SGHAT and CDR2 is FQDESV (reference sequence). The CDR3 nucleotides read TGTGCCAGCAGCTTTCGGGACAGGGCCGCTGAAGCTTTCTTT. This gives the protein CASSFRDRAAEAFF.

The chain carries TRBV3-1 (or the pseudogene TRBV3-2) and TRBJ2-2; D unclear. CDR3 length equals 12 residues. The V gene lost 5 bases and the J gene lost 6 bases, with 7 bases spanning the gap. Germline lookup yields CDR1 LGHDT and CDR2 YNNKEL (reference sequence). Written as DNA, the CDR3 is TGTGCCAGCAGCTTCCCAGCCGGGGAGCTGTTTTTT. This gives the protein CASSFPAGELFF.

The CDR3 DNA is TGTGCCAGCAGCGTAGTCGGCAGGGAAGGGAATGAGCAGTTCTTC. It codes for CASSVVGREGNEQFF. The chain is built from TRBV9 and TRBJ2-1, with D possibly matching TRBD1 (5 bases). The germline V and J ends were trimmed by 0 bases and 7 bases, with 14 bases remaining between them. Per the germline V gene, CDR1 is SGDLS and CDR2 is YYNGEE. The CDR3 is 15 residues long.

This clone appeared a single time. The J gene is TRBJ2-2, the V gene TRBV27, with a weak D call TRBD2 (5 bases). The V end was cut by 5 bases, the J end by 5 bases, with 12 bases between. The CDR3 runs 14 residues. The V gene's germline CDR1 is MNHEY and CDR2 SMNVEV (reference sequence). The chain's CDR3 is CASSPGLSTGELFF. CDR3 DNA: TGTGCCAGCAGTCCCGGACTCTCGACCGGGGAGCTGTTTTTT.

The chain carries TRBV5-4 and TRBJ2-7; D uncertain. The CDR3 has 14 amino acids. The germline V gene has CDR1 SGHNT and CDR2 YYREEE (reference sequence). Trimming stripped 1 base from V and 3 bases from J, with 11 bases between. The CDR3, as DNA: TGTGCCAGCAGCTTGCGTGGCAAAAGCTACGAGCAGTACTTC. It yields the protein CASSLRGKSYEQYF.

The gene calls are TRBV27 and TRBJ2-1; 8 bases are a match to TRBD2. CDR1 is MNHEY and CDR2 is SMNVEV in the germline V gene (reference sequence). The junction had 7 bases not matched to a gene; V was cut back by 2 bases and J by 4 bases. CDR3 length: 16 residues. The CDR3 DNA is TGTGCCAGCAGTTTAATCTTGCGGGGGGATTACAATGAGCAGTTCTTC. Translating it yields CASSLILRGDYNEQFF.

The chain links TRBV12-5 to TRBJ1-5; no clear D gene. This CDR3 is 12 amino acids long. Trimming took off 1 base at V and 5 bases at J, with 3 bases between the two ends. Germline CDR1 LGHNT, CDR2 FRNRAP. Here the CDR3 DNA reads TGTGCTAGTGGTTTGGGCGATCAGCCCCAGCATTTT. This codes for CASGLGDQPQHF.

The CDR3 DNA is TGTGCCAGCAGCCTTCGGGACAGGGCGAACACCGGGGAGCTGTTTTTT. This gives the protein CASSLRDRANTGELFF. V is TRBV21-1 and J is TRBJ2-2; TRBD1 is taken as the D call from the table, unchecked against the DNA. TRBV21-1 is a listed pseudogene. CDR3 length: 16 residues.

The chain uses TRBV5-1 and TRBJ1-1; 7 bases map to TRBD1. The CDR3 runs to 13 residues. V lost 6 bases and J lost 5; bases outside the gene matches: 7. The germline V gene has CDR1 SGHRS and CDR2 YFSETQ. CDR3 protein: CASNNRGSTEAFF. CDR3 in DNA: TGCGCCAGCAACAACAGGGGTAGTACTGAAGCTTTCTTT.

The V call is TRBV7-3, the J call TRBJ1-6; weak D call: TRBD1 (6 bases). Trimming removed 5 bases from V and 10 bases from J, with 18 bases in between. Germline CDR1 SGHTA, CDR2 FQGTGA. This CDR3 region has 15 residues. This chain's CDR3 is CASSLRGETGSPLHF. DNA for the CDR3: TGTGCCAGCAGCCTGCGCGGTGAAACAGGGTCACCCCTCCACTTT.

The chain couples TRBV15 to TRBJ2-3; 9 bases are shared with TRBD2. The CDR3 has 15 residues. The junction had 6 bases not matched to a gene; V was cut back by 0 bases and J by 8 bases. From germline, CDR1 is LNHNV and CDR2 YYDKDF (reference sequence). CDR3 sequence (DNA): TGTGCCACCAGCAGAGATAGCGGCGGGGGGGCTACGCAGTATTTT. Its protein is CATSRDSGGGATQYF. The full variable domain, with the rest looked up from reference TRBV15 and TRBJ2-3, is DAMVIQNPRYQVTQFGKPVTLSCSQTLNHNVMYWYQQKSSQAPKLLFHYYDKDFNNEADTPDNFQSRRPNTSFCFLDIRSPGLGDTAMYLCATSRDSGGGATQYFGPGTRLTVL.

The CDR3 is CASSEDGYTF. CDR3 coding DNA: TGTGCCAGCAGTGAAGATGGCTACACCTTC. The chain employs TRBV6-1 and TRBJ1-2; D is undetermined. Germline CDR1 reads MNHNS; CDR2 reads SASEGT. The CDR3 is 10 residues long. Trimming took off 1 base at V and 6 bases at J, with 0 bases between the two ends.

The chain is built from TRBV7-9 and TRBJ2-1; 7 positions match TRBD2. The CDR3 extends over 18 amino acids. Losses at the gene ends were 4 bases for V and 0 bases for J; bases not matched to a gene: 12. CDR1 and CDR2 (germline): SEHNR, FQNEAQ (reference sequence). CDR3 DNA sequence: TGTGCCAGCAGCTCATCCTCGGGGGGTGGGAGCTCCTACAATGAGCAGTTCTTC. This translates into CASSSSSGGGSSYNEQFF.

The chain carries TRBV7-9 and TRBJ2-7; D gene uncertain. CDR3 length equals 13 residues. Germline values: CDR1 SEHNR, CDR2 FQNEAQ (reference sequence). Trimming pared 5 bases from V and 0 bases from J, leaving 8 bases between. The CDR3 is CASSPLSSYEQYF. CDR3 sequence (DNA): TGTGCCAGCAGCCCCCTGAGCTCCTACGAGCAGTACTTC.